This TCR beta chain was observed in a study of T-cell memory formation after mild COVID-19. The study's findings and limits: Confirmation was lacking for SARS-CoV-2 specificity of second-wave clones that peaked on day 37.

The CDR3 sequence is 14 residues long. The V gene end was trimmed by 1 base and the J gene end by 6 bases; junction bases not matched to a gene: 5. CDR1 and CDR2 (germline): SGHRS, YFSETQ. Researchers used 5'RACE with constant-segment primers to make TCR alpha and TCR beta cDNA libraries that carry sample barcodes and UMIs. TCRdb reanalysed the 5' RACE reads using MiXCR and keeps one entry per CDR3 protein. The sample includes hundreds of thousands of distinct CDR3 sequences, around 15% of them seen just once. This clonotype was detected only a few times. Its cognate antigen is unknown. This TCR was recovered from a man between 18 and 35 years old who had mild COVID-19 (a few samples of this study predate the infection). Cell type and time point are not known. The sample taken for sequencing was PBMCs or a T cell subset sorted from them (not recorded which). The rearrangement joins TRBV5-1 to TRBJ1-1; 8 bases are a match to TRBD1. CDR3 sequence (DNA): TGCGCCAGCAGCTTGTTCCAGGGGGCCGCTGAAGCTTTCTTT. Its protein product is CASSLFQGAAEAFF.